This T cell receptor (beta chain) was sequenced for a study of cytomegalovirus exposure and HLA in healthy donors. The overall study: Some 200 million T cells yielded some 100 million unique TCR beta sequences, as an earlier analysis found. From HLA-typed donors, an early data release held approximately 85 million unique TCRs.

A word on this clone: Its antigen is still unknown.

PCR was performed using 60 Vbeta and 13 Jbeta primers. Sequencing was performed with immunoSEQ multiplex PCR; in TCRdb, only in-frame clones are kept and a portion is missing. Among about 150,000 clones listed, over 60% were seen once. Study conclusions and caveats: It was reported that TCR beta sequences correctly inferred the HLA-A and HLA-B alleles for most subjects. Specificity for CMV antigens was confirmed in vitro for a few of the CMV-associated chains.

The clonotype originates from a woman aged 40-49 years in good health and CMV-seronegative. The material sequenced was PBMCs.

Here the CDR3 reads CASRTGTLNEKLFF. CDR3 bases: TGTGCCAGTAGGACCGGGACACTGAATGAAAAACTGTTTTTT. The V call is TRBV19, the J call TRBJ1-4, with D possibly matching TRBD1 (6 bases). V was trimmed by 6 bases and J by 5 bases, leaving 13 bases between them. The CDR3 contains 14 residues. Germline V lookup: CDR1 LNHDA, CDR2 SQIVND (reference sequence).